This T cell receptor (beta chain) was identified in a study of beta chain features in type 1 diabetes. Study as a whole: Age, gender, cell numbers and subset yield matched between patients and controls. All samples yielded some 100,000,000 examined sorted cells. General observations from the study: VDJ junctions in type 1 diabetes patients carried more deletions and fewer insertions. TCRB CDR3 length was moderately but significantly reduced in all four CD4+ subsets of Type 1 diabetes patients.

The authors reverse transcribed all of the isolated RNA, so sequencing captured expressed TCRB transcripts. Here immunoSEQ multiplex PCR was the method, and the copy in TCRdb shows in-frame clones only, minus some. The top ten hold roughly 1.9% of the sample, which has 150,000 to 190,000 clones, roughly 11% seen once. Concerning this clone itself: Its antigen is unknown.

Germline V gives CDR1 MNHNS, CDR2 SASEGT. This CDR3 contains 18 residues. Deletions cut 2 bases from V and 1 base from J, with 20 bases between. This receptor was obtained from a man in his late teens or twenties in good health. The sample taken for sequencing was central memory CD4+ T cells from blood. V is TRBV6-1 and J is TRBJ1-1; TRBD1 is a possible D gene (5 bases). Written as DNA, the CDR3 is TGTGCCAGCAGTGAACCACGCGGGCAGGGCGGTGGGAACACTGAAGCTTTCTTT. Translation gives CASSEPRGQGGGNTEAFF.